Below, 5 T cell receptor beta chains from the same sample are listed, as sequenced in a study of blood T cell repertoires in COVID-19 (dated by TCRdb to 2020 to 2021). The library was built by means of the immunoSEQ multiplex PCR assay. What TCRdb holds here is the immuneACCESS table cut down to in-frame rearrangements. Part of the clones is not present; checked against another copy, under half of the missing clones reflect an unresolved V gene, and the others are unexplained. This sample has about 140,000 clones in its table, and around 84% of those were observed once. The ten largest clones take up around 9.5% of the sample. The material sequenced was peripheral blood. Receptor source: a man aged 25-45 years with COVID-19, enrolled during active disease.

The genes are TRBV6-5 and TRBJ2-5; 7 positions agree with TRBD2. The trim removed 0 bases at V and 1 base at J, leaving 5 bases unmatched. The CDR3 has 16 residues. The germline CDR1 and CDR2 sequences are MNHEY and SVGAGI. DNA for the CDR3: TGTGCCAGCAGTTACTCCACGGGAGGCCCCCAAGAGACCCAGTACTTC. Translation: CASSYSTGGPQETQYF.

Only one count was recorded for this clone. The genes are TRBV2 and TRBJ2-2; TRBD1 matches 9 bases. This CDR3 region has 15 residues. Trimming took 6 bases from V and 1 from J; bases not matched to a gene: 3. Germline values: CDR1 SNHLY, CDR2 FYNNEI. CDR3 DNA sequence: TGTGCCAGCAGGGACAGGGGCCAGAACACCGGGGAGCTGTTTTTT. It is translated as CASRDRGQNTGELFF. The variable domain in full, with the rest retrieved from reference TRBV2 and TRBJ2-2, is EPEVTQTPSHQVTQMGQEVILRCVPISNHLYFYWYRQILGQKVEFLVSFYNNEISEKSEIFDDQFSVERPDGSNFTLKIRSTKLEDSAMYFCASRDRGQNTGELFFGEGSRLTVL.

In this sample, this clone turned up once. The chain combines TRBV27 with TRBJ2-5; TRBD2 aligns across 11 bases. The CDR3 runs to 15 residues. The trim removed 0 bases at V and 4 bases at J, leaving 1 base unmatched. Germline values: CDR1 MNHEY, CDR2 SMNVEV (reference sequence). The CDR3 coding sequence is TGTGCCAGCAGTTTATCTGGACTAGCGGGAGAGACCCAGTACTTC. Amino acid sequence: CASSLSGLAGETQYF.

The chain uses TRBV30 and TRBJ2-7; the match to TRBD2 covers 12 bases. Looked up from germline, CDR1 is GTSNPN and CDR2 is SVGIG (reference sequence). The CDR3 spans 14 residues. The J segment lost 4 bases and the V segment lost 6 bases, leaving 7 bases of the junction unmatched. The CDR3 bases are TGTGCCTGCAAACGGGGACTAGCGGGTTACGAGCAGTACTTC. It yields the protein CACKRGLAGYEQYF.

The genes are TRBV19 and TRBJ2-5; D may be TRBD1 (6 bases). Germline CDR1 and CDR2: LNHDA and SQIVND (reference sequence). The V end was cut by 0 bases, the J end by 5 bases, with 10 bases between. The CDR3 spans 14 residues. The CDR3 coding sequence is TGTGCCAGTAGTATAGAAGGGGGACCGGAGACCCAGTACTTC. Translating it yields CASSIEGGPETQYF.